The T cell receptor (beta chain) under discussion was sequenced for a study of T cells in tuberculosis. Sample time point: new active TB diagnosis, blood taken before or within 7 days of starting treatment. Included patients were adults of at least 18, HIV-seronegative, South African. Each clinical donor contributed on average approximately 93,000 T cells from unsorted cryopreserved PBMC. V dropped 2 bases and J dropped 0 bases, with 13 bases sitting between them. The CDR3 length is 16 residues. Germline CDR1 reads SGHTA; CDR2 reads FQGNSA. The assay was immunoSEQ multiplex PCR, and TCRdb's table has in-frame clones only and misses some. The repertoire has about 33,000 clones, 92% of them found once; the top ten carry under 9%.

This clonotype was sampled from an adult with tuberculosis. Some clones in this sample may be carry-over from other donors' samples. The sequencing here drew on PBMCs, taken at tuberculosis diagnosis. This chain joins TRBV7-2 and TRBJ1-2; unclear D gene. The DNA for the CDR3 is TGTGCCAGCAGCTTAAACTGGTGGGCAGCTAACTATGGCTACACCTTC. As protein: CASSLNWWAANYGYTF.